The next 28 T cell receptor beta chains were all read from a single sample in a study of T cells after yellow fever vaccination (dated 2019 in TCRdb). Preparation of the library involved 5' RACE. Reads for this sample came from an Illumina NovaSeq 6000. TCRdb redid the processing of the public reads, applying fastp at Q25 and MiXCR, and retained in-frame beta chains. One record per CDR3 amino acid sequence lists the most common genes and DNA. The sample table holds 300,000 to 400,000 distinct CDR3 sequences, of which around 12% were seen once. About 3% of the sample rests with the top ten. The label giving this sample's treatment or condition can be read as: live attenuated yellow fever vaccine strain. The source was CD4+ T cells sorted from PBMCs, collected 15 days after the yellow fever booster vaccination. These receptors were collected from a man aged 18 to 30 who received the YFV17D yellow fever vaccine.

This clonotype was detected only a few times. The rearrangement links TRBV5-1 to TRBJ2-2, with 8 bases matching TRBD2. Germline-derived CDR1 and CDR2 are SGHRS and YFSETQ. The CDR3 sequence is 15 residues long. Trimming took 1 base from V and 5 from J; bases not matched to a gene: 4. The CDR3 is CASSLLSSGTGELFF. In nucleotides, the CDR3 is TGCGCCAGCAGCTTGCTCTCTAGCGGGACCGGGGAGCTGTTTTTT.

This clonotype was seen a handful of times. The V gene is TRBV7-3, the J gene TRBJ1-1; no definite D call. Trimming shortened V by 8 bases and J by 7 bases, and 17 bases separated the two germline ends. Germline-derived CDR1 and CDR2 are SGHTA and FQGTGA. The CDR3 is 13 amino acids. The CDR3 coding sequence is TGTGCCAGCTCACGAACAGCCAGAGATGAAGCTTTCTTT. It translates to CASSRTARDEAFF.

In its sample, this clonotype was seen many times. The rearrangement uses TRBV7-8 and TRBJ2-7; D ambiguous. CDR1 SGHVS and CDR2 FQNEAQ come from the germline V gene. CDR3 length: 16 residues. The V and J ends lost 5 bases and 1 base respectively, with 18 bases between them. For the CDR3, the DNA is TGTGCCAGCAGCCCATACCCTCCCATGGGGTCCTACGAGCAGTACTTC. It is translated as CASSPYPPMGSYEQYF.

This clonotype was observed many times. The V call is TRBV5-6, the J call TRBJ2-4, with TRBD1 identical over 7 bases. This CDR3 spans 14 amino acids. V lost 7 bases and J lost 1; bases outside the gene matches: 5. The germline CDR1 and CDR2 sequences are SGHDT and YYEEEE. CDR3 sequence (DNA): TGTGCCAGCGGGACAGAATCGGCCAAAAACATTCAGTACTTC. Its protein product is CASGTESAKNIQYF.

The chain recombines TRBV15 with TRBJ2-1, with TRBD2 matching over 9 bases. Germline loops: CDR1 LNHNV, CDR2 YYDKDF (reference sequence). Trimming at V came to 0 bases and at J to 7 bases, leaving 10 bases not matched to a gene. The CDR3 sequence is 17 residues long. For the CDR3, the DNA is TGTGCCACCAGCAGAGATGAAAGGCGGGGGGGGCGTAATGAGCAGTTCTTC. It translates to CATSRDERRGGRNEQFF. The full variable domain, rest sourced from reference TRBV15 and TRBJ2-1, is DAMVIQNPRYQVTQFGKPVTLSCSQTLNHNVMYWYQQKSSQAPKLLFHYYDKDFNNEADTPDNFQSRRPNTSFCFLDIRSPGLGDTAMYLCATSRDERRGGRNEQFFGPGTRLTVL.

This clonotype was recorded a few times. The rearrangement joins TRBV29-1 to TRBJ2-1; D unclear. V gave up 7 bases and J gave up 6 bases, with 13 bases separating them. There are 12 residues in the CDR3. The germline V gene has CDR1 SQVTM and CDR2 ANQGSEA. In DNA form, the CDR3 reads TGCAGCGCCCGGAACAGCGCCAATGAGCAGTTCTTC. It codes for CSARNSANEQFF.

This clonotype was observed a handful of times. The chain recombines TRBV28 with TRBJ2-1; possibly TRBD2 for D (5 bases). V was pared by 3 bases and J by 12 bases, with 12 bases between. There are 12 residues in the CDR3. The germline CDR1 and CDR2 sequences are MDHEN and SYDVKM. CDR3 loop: CASSLGLGRQFF. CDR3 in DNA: TGTGCCAGCAGTTTGGGCCTTGGGAGGCAGTTCTTC.

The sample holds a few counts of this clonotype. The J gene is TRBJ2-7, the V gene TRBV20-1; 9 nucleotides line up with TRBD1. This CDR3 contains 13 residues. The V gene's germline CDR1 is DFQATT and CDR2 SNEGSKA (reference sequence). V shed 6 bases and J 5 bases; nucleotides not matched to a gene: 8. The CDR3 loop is CSASTGGQDEQYF. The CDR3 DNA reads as TGCAGTGCCAGTACAGGGGGCCAGGACGAGCAGTACTTC.

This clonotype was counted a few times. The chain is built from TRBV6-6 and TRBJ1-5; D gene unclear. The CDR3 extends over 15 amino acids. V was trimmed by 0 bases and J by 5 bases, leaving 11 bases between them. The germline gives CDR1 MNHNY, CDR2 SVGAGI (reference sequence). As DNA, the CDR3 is TGTGCCAGCAGTTACTCGGGCGGGGTGGATCAGCCCCAGCATTTT. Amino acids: CASSYSGGVDQPQHF.

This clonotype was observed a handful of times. This CDR3 reads CASSLSGGVNIQYF. For the CDR3, the DNA is TGTGCCAGCAGCCTTAGCGGGGGAGTTAACATTCAGTACTTC. The J gene is TRBJ2-4, the V gene TRBV6-2 or TRBV6-3; 9 bases are shared with TRBD2. Germline CDR1 MNHEY, CDR2 SVGEGT. Trimming took 6 bases from V and 7 from J; bases not matched to a gene: 7. The CDR3 totals 14 residues.

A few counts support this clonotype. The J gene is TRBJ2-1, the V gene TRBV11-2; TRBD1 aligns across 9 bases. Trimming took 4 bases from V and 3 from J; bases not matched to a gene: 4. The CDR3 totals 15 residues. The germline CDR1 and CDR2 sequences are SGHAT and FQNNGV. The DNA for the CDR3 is TGTGCCAGCAGCTCCGGACAGGGGAGCTACAATGAGCAGTTCTTC. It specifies CASSSGQGSYNEQFF.

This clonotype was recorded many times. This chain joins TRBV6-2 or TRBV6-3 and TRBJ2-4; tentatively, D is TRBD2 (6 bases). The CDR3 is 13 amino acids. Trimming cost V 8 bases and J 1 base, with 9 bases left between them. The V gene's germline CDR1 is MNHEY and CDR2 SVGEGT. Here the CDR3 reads CASGGFAKNIQYF. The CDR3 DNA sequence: TGTGCCAGCGGGGGGTTTGCCAAAAACATTCAGTACTTC.

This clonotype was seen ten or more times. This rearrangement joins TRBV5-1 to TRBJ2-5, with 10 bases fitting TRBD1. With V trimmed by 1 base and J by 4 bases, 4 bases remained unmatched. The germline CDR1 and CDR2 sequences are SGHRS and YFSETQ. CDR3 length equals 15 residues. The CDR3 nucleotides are TGCGCCAGCAGCTTGAGAGACAGGGGGCGAGAGACCCAGTACTTC. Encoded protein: CASSLRDRGRETQYF.

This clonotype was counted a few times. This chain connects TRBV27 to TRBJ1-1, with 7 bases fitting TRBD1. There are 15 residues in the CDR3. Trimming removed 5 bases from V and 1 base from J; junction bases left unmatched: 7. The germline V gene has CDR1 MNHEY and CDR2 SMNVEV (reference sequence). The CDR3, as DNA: TGTGCCAGCAGTAAAGGGGACAGACAGAACACTGAAGCTTTCTTT. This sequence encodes CASSKGDRQNTEAFF.

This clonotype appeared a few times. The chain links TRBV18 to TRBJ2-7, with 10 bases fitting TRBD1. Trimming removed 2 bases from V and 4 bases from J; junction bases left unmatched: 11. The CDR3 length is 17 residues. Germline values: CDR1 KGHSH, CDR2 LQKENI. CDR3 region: CASSPGVWTGGTYEQYF. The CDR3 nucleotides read TGTGCCAGCTCACCAGGGGTCTGGACAGGGGGTACGTACGAGCAGTACTTC.

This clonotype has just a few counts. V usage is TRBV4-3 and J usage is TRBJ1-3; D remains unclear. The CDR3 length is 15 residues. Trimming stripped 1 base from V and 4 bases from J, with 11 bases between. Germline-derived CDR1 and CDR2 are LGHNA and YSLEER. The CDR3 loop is CASSQGRTAGNTIYF. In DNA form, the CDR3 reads TGCGCCAGCAGCCAAGGCCGGACGGCGGGAAACACCATATATTTT.

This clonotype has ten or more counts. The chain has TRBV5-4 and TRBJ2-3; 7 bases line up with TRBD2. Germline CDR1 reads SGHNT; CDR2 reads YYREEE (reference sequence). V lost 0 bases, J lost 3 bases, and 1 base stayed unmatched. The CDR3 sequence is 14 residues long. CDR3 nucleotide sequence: TGTGCCAGCAGCTTGGACGGGGGGACAGATACGCAGTATTTT. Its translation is CASSLDGGTDTQYF.

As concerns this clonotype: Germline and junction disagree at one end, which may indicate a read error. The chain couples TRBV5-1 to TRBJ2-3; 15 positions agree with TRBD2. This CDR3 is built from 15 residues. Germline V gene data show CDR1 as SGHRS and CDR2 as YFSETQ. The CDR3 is CASSLNTGTSGGRDF. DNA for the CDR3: TGCGCCAGCAGCCTCAATACCGGGACTAGCGGGGGGCGGGATTTT.

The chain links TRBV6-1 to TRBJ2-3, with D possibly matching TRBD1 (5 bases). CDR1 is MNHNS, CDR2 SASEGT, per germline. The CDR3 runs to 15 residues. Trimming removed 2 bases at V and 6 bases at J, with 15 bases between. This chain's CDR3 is CASSEMVGAGDTQYF. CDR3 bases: TGTGCCAGCAGTGAAATGGTTGGGGCAGGGGATACGCAGTATTTT.

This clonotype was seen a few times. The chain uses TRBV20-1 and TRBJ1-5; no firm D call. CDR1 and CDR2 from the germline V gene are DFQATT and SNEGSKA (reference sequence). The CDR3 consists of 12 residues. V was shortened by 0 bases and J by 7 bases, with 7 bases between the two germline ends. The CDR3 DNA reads TGCAGTGCTAGAGATCGAGGGCAGCCCCAGCATTTT. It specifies CSARDRGQPQHF.

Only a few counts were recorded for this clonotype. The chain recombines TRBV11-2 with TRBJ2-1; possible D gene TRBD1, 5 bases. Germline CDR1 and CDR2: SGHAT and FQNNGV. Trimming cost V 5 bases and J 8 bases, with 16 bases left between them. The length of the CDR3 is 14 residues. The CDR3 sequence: CASSSRLTGYEQFF. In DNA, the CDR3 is TGTGCCAGCAGCAGCAGACTCACAGGTTATGAGCAGTTCTTC.

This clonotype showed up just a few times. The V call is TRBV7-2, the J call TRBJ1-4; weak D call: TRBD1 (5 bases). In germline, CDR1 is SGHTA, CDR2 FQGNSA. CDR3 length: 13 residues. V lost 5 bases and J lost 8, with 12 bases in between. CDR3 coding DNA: TGTGCCAGCAGCCTGCGCAGGGTGGAAAAACTGTTTTTT. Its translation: CASSLRRVEKLFF. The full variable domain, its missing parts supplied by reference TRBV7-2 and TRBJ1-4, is GAGVSQSPSNKVTEKGKDVELRCDPISGHTALYWYRQSLGQGLEFLIYFQGNSAPDKSGLPSDRFSAERTGGSVSTLTIQRTQQEDSAVYLCASSLRRVEKLFFGSGTQLSVL.

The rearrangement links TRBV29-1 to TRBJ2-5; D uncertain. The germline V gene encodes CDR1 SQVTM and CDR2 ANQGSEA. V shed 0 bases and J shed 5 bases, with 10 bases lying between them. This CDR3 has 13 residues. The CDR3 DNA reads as TGCAGCGTTGAAGAACATAGAGAGGAGACCCAGTACTTC. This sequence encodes CSVEEHREETQYF.

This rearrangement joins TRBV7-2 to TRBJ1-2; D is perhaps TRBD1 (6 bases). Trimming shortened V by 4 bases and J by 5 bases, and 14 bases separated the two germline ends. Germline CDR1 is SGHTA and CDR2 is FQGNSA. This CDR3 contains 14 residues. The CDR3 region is CASSSQGFGYGYTF. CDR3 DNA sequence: TGTGCCAGCAGCTCACAGGGATTTGGGTATGGCTACACCTTC.

The CDR3 sequence: CASSMGAGESYGYTF. The CDR3 bases are TGCGCCAGCAGCATGGGGGCAGGGGAGAGCTATGGCTACACCTTC. This sequence joins TRBV5-1 and TRBJ1-2, with TRBD1 as a possible D gene (6 bases). V lost 4 bases to trimming and J lost 4 bases, with 17 bases between them. The germline V gene has CDR1 SGHRS and CDR2 YFSETQ. This CDR3 is built from 15 residues.

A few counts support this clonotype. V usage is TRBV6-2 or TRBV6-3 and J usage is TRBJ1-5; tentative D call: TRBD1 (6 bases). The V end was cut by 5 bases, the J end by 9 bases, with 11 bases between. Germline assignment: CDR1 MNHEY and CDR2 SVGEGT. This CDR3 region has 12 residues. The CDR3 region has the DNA TGTGCCAGCAGTCTGGACAGTCTGCCCCAGCATTTT. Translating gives CASSLDSLPQHF.

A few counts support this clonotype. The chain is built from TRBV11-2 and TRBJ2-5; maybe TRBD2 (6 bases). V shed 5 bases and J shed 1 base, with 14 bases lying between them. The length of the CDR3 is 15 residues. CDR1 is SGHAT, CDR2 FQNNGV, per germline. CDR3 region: CASSRPPGGQETQYF. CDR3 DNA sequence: TGTGCCAGCAGCCGCCCCCCCGGGGGCCAAGAGACCCAGTACTTC.

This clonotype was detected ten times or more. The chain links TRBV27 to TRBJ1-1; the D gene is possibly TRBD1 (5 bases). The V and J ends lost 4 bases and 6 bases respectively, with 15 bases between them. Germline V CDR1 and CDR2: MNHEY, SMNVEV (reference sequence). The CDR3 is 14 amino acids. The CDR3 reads CASSSPNDRSEAFF. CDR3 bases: TGTGCCAGCAGTTCCCCGAATGACAGATCTGAAGCTTTCTTT.